These 13 T cell receptor beta chains share one sample of origin, sequenced in a study of blood T cell repertoires in COVID-19. Some clones are missing from TCRdb's copy, which holds only in-frame ones; the method was immunoSEQ multiplex PCR. This table holds 95,000 or so clones, approximately 80% found once. Sequenced sample: peripheral blood. These receptors came from a human donor in a cohort sampled during active COVID-19.

The chain joins TRBV16 to TRBJ1-1, with D maybe TRBD1 (5 bases). This CDR3 is built from 15 residues. V lost 5 bases, J lost 6 bases, and 19 bases lay in between. The germline V gene encodes CDR1 KGHSY and CDR2 FQNENV. In DNA form, the CDR3 reads TGTGCCAGCAGCAACACAGGCGCAGACGGGTCTGAAGCTTTCTTT. Translated, it gives CASSNTGADGSEAFF.

CDR3 amino acids: CASSPQGDQPQHF. The CDR3 DNA follows: TGCGCCAGCAGCCCTCAGGGTGATCAGCCCCAGCATTTT. The rearrangement uses TRBV4-1 and TRBJ1-5; maybe TRBD1 (5 bases). The V end was cut by 4 bases, the J end by 5 bases, with 9 bases between. CDR1 MGHRA and CDR2 YSYEKL come from the germline V gene. The CDR3 sequence is 13 residues long.

Notes on this clone: At one boundary the junction diverges from the germline segment, which might be a read error. The CDR3 DNA is TGTGCCAATAGTATTGGACTAGTCAGAATGTCAGATACGCAGTATTTT. Its protein is CANSIGLVRMSDTQYF. The gene calls are TRBV19 and TRBJ2-3; 7 bases fit TRBD2. This CDR3 is 16 amino acids long. Germline CDR1 and CDR2: LNHDA and SQIVND (reference sequence).

V gene TRBV27 combines with J gene TRBJ2-3, with 8 bases lining up with TRBD2. This CDR3 region has 14 residues. Germline V gene data show CDR1 as MNHEY and CDR2 as SMNVEV (reference sequence). V trimming: 4 bases; J trimming: 5 bases; junction bases outside the gene matches: 5. CDR3 region: CASSSGLAGDTQYF. As DNA, the CDR3 is TGTGCCAGCAGTTCCGGACTAGCTGGAGATACGCAGTATTTT.

V and J are TRBV7-8 and TRBJ1-3; the match to TRBD1 covers 8 bases. CDR3 length: 15 residues. The germline V gene encodes CDR1 SGHVS and CDR2 FQNEAQ. With 5 bases clipped from V and 3 bases from J, the junction kept 6 bases outside the gene matches. The CDR3 nucleotides are TGTGCCAGCAGCCCCGGGACAGGCGGTGGAAACACCATATATTTT. This gives the protein CASSPGTGGGNTIYF.

The chain links TRBV28 to TRBJ1-6; no definite D call. V gave up 3 bases and J gave up 7 bases, with 10 bases separating them. The CDR3 sequence is 14 residues long. CDR1 is MDHEN, CDR2 SYDVKM, per germline. The CDR3 nucleotides are TGTGCCAGCAGTTTCCGTGTCCGGAATTCACCCCTCCACTTT. It codes for CASSFRVRNSPLHF.

This clone was found a few times. Here the CDR3 DNA reads TGTGCCAGCAGCTTAGTAGGGCTAGCGGGTACGCAGTATTTT. It codes for CASSLVGLAGTQYF. The chain carries TRBV7-2 and TRBJ2-3, with 8 bases that match TRBD2. Germline CDR1 reads SGHTA; CDR2 reads FQGNSA. The CDR3 is 14 amino acids. The J segment lost 8 bases and the V segment lost 1 base, leaving 5 bases of the junction unmatched. Combining the CDR3 with reference TRBV7-2 and TRBJ2-3 gives the whole variable domain GAGVSQSPSNKVTEKGKDVELRCDPISGHTALYWYRQSLGQGLEFLIYFQGNSAPDKSGLPSDRFSAERTGGSVSTLTIQRTQQEDSAVYLCASSLVGLAGTQYFGPGTRLTVL.

This clone was seen a few times. CDR3 residues: CASSIGLLYNSPLHF. CDR3 in DNA: TGTGCCAGCAGTATCGGACTGCTCTATAATTCACCCCTCCACTTT. The chain uses TRBV2 and TRBJ1-6; D remains ambiguous. Per germline, CDR1 SNHLY and CDR2 FYNNEI. V lost 5 bases and J lost 3, with 11 bases in between. This CDR3 has 15 residues.

The chain has TRBV27 and TRBJ2-2, with 10 nucleotides matching TRBD2. With 0 bases clipped from V and 6 bases from J, the junction kept 4 bases outside the gene matches. Germline V gives CDR1 MNHEY, CDR2 SMNVEV (reference sequence). The CDR3 has 16 amino acids. CDR3 amino acids: CASSLSGLAGAGELFF. CDR3 nucleotides: TGTGCCAGCAGTTTATCGGGGCTAGCGGGAGCCGGGGAGCTGTTTTTT.

This rearrangement joins TRBV7-3 to TRBJ1-1; weak D call: TRBD1 (5 bases). This CDR3 has 15 amino acids. Per germline, CDR1 SGHTA and CDR2 FQGTGA. Trimming took off 1 base at V and 1 base at J, with 10 bases between the two ends. The CDR3 reads CASSLSWGQNTEAFF. The CDR3 bases are TGTGCCAGCAGCTTAAGTTGGGGCCAGAACACTGAAGCTTTCTTT.

The chain employs TRBV5-1 and TRBJ1-4; 9 bases line up with TRBD1. Germline trimming cut 2 bases from V and 4 bases from J; bases unmatched to any gene: 6. CDR1 and CDR2 (germline): SGHRS, YFSETQ. The CDR3 sequence is 16 residues long. The CDR3 DNA sequence: TGCGCCAGCAGCTTAGCCGGGACAGGGCATAATGAAAAACTGTTTTTT. It encodes CASSLAGTGHNEKLFF. The full variable domain, with the rest looked up from reference TRBV5-1 and TRBJ1-4, is KAGVTQTPRYLIKTRGQQVTLSCSPISGHRSVSWYQQTPGQGLQFLFEYFSETQRNKGNFPGRFSGRQFSNSRSEMNVSTLELGDSALYLCASSLAGTGHNEKLFFGSGTQLSVL.

The V call is TRBV5-5, the J call TRBJ2-7; 12 nucleotides align to TRBD1. This CDR3 has 14 amino acids. Germline lookup yields CDR1 SGHKS and CDR2 YYEKEE (reference sequence). J gave up 5 bases and V 4 bases, and 4 bases lay outside the gene matches. CDR3 amino acids: CASSGGQGANEQYF. CDR3 coding DNA: TGTGCCAGCAGCGGGGGACAGGGGGCAAACGAGCAGTACTTC.

This clone has a single count. The chain carries TRBV10-3 and TRBJ1-1, with 8 bases fitting TRBD1. V lost 3 bases and J lost 4; bases outside the gene matches: 1. This CDR3 region has 13 residues. CDR1 ENHRY and CDR2 SYGVKD come from the germline V gene. In DNA form, the CDR3 reads TGTGCCATCAGTGACGACAGGGGCACTGAAGCTTTCTTT. This sequence encodes CAISDDRGTEAFF.